One T cell receptor (beta chain) is described in this entry. As yet, its antigen is unknown. PCR was performed using 60 Vbeta and 13 Jbeta primers. The repertoire was sequenced with immunoSEQ multiplex PCR; TCRdb's copy has only in-frame clones and lacks some. The sample holds roughly 100,000 clones; 60% to 85% are singletons and the top ten take roughly 1.3%. This sample stems from a study of cytomegalovirus exposure and HLA in healthy donors. General study findings and limits: Researchers reported in a later analysis that a missense DCLRE1C variant was tied to TCR beta V- and J-gene trimming. Reports described diagnosis of cytomegalovirus status by the classifier as highly specific and sensitive. CMV antigen specificity was confirmed in vitro for a few CMV-associated chains. The authors later found TCR association rates varying by HLA locus, with DRB1 most and HLA-C fewest.

The sample was PBMCs. This TCR came from a man aged 35 to 55 in good health and CMV-seronegative.

CDR3 sequence: CASGQGGNTEAFF. CDR3 nucleotides: TGTGCCAGCGGACAGGGTGGGAACACTGAAGCTTTCTTT. The V gene is TRBV27, the J gene TRBJ1-1; 8 bases agree with TRBD1. With V trimmed by 8 bases and J by 1 base, 3 bases remained unmatched. Looked up from germline, CDR1 is MNHEY and CDR2 is SMNVEV (reference sequence). There are 13 residues in the CDR3.